The clone carrying this T cell receptor beta chain was counted at least ten times. No antigen is known for it. The source of the sample is a study of early T cells in non-severe SARS-CoV-2 infection. Notes on the study in general: The matching step, a VDJdb search, favored anti-spike CD8 responses and missed private and CD4 specificities.

TCRdb passed the 5' RACE reads through MiXCR, listing each CDR3 protein once. The sample lists approximately 47,000 distinct CDR3 sequences; less than 9.5% were seen once. The germline gives CDR1 ENHRY, CDR2 SYGVKD. V lost 0 bases and J lost 0, with 8 bases in between. The CDR3 spans 15 residues. This TCR derives from an adult who was a healthcare worker with PCR-confirmed SARS-CoV-2 infection or an uninfected control (not recorded which). The chain carries TRBV10-3 and TRBJ2-5; D is unclear. The sample was whole blood, taken at baseline. The CDR3, as DNA: TGTGCCATCAGTGAGTCATGGGATAACCAAGAGACCCAGTACTTC. This codes for CAISESWDNQETQYF.